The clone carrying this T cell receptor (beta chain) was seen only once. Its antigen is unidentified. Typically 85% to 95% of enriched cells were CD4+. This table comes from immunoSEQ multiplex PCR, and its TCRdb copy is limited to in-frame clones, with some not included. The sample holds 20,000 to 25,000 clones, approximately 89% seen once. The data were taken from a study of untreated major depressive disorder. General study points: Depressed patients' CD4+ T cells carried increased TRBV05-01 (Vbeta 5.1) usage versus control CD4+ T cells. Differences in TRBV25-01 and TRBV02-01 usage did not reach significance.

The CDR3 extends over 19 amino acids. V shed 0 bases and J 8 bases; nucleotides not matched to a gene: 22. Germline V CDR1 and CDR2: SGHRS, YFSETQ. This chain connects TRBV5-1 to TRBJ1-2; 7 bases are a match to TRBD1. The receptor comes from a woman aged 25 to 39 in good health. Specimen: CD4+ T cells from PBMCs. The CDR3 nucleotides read TGCGCCAGCAGCTTGGCCTTGACCGTCGGACAGGTTAAACCCGGAGGCTACACCTTC. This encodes CASSLALTVGQVKPGGYTF.